A selection of T cell receptor beta chains follows, all from one sample in a study of control samples from healthy donors and cancer patients. Profiled with immunoSEQ multiplex PCR; TCRdb holds only in-frame clones, not every one. Of 150,000 to 170,000 clones in the sample, 94% were seen once. Sequenced sample: blood. The receptor source for this set is a man aged 40-50 years in good health. Each CDR3 is given with its conserved first and last residue. Only some rows state a clone size, as once, few, many or a class for expanded clones.

V: TRBV2; size: .; J: TRBJ2-2; CDR3: CASTPNRGISNTGELFF
V: TRBV11-2; size: .; J: TRBJ2-1; CDR3: CASRPQGNEQFF
V: TRBV3-1/TRBV3-2; size: .; J: TRBJ2-7; CDR3: CASSHYRGSYEQYF
V: TRBV7-9; size: .; J: TRBJ2-2; CDR3: CASSLWDSGTESGELFF
V: TRBV2; size: .; J: TRBJ2-5; CDR3: CASSARGRQETQYF
V: TRBV6-5; size: .; J: TRBJ2-1; CDR3: CAGGPGTEQFF
V: TRBV3-1/TRBV3-2; size: once; J: TRBJ2-3; CDR3: CASSQRGATDTQYF
V: TRBV18; size: .; J: TRBJ1-1; CDR3: CASSPSRVNTEAFF
V: TRBV14; size: .; J: TRBJ2-2; CDR3: CASSHPQGLANTGELFF
V: TRBV18; size: .; J: TRBJ1-1; CDR3: CASSPDRGGTEAFF
V: TRBV28; size: .; J: TRBJ1-1; CDR3: CASKSESLGNTEAFF
V: TRBV7-2; size: .; J: TRBJ1-1; CDR3: CASSFGRLNTEAFF
V: TRBV29-1; size: .; J: TRBJ1-2; CDR3: CSVEDLRTKGGYTF
V: TRBV7-2; size: .; J: TRBJ2-3; CDR3: CASRIEERGGTDTQYF
V: TRBV2; size: .; J: TRBJ1-1; CDR3: CASRDRGYTEAFF
V: TRBV10-1; size: .; J: TRBJ2-3; CDR3: CASRGLEDTQYF
V: TRBV11-2; size: .; J: TRBJ2-7; CDR3: CASSLIRFGYEQYF
V: TRBV11-2; size: .; J: TRBJ1-1; CDR3: CASSLFSTGAAAEAFF
V: TRBV4-2; size: .; J: TRBJ2-5; CDR3: CASSQEGTSGGKETQYF
V: TRBV14; size: .; J: TRBJ1-6; CDR3: CASSQPGQGVYSPLHF
V: TRBV19; size: .; J: TRBJ1-2; CDR3: CASSHNGQGAAGYTF
V: TRBV19; size: .; J: TRBJ2-1; CDR3: CASSPDRGINDEQFF
V: TRBV4-1; size: once; J: TRBJ2-7; CDR3: CASSQDWQHSYEQYF
V: TRBV5-1; size: .; J: TRBJ1-1; CDR3: CASSLAEATEAFF
V: TRBV12-3/TRBV12-4; size: .; J: TRBJ1-1; CDR3: CASSLRAVARAFF
V: TRBV6-2/TRBV6-3; size: .; J: TRBJ1-2; CDR3: CASSIPTVNYGYTF
V: TRBV5-1; size: .; J: TRBJ1-2; CDR3: CASSRWQGNYGYTF
V: TRBV7-2; size: .; J: TRBJ2-7; CDR3: CASSFGQGALEQYF
V: TRBV24-1; size: .; J: TRBJ1-2; CDR3: CATSDPGRAHGYTF
V: TRBV6-5; size: .; J: TRBJ1-5; CDR3: CASGQGSNQPQHF
V: TRBV5-5; size: .; J: TRBJ1-2; CDR3: CASRRTENYGYTF
V: TRBV7-8; size: .; J: TRBJ1-5; CDR3: CASRQGASNQPQHF
V: TRBV6-2/TRBV6-3; size: .; J: TRBJ2-7; CDR3: CASSYLGGGYEQYF
V: TRBV2; size: .; J: TRBJ1-6; CDR3: CASSDWGDRGDNSPLHF
V: TRBV3-1/TRBV3-2; size: .; J: TRBJ1-2; CDR3: CASSLARDRGLANYGYTF
V: TRBV5-1; size: .; J: TRBJ2-1; CDR3: CASSLPGTSGGANEQFF
V: TRBV30; size: .; J: TRBJ2-3; CDR3: CAWGLDTQYF
V: TRBV7-9; size: .; J: TRBJ1-2; CDR3: CASSPLDKGYTNYGYTF
V: TRBV29-1; size: .; J: TRBJ1-1; CDR3: CSVQPRADTEAFF
V: TRBV19; size: .; J: TRBJ1-5; CDR3: CASSMGGRRIGWHQPQHF
V: TRBV7-9; size: .; J: TRBJ2-1; CDR3: CASSPAKGLYNEQFF
V: TRBV24-1; size: once; J: TRBJ1-2; CDR3: CATSDSRTGGLFGYTF
V: TRBV15; size: .; J: TRBJ2-2; CDR3: CATSRDPRGYTGELFF
V: TRBV11-3; size: once; J: TRBJ1-5; CDR3: CASSWPQYSNQPQHF
V: TRBV2; size: .; J: TRBJ2-1; CDR3: CASSEGGSLNEQFF
V: TRBV15; size: .; J: TRBJ1-4; CDR3: CATSRGTAPTNEKLFF
V: TRBV25-1; size: .; J: TRBJ1-3; CDR3: CASSEQGASGNTIYF
V: TRBV27; size: few; J: TRBJ2-7; CDR3: CASMGTASYEQYF
V: TRBV9; size: .; J: TRBJ2-2; CDR3: CASGNTGELFF
V: TRBV7-8; size: .; J: TRBJ1-1; CDR3: CASSFVDREAFF
V: TRBV7-2; size: .; J: TRBJ1-1; CDR3: CASSLVGPGQGTEAFF
V: TRBV11-3; size: .; J: TRBJ1-1; CDR3: CASSLYQNTEAFF
V: TRBV15; size: .; J: TRBJ1-6; CDR3: CATSREARGLNSPLHF